This TCR beta chain was observed in a study of blood T cell repertoires in COVID-19. Looking at the study overall: Sample material is recorded as cDNA or gDNA derived from T cells, B-cell-depleted T cells, or PBMCs.

This clone was recorded at least ten times. Generated by immunoSEQ multiplex PCR, the TCRdb table keeps only in-frame clones and is missing some. The sample has hundreds of thousands of clones; around 80% are singletons. Enrolled through a virtual design, the participants were between about 18 and 100 years of age and came from about two dozen US areas. This CDR3 region has 14 residues. Germline CDR1 reads KGHSH; CDR2 reads LQKENI. The ends were cut back, 4 bases at V and 4 bases at J, with 13 bases in the middle. The origin of this receptor is a man in his thirties or forties with acute COVID-19. The rearrangement joins TRBV18 to TRBJ1-2; D perhaps matches TRBD1 (6 bases). Sequences were obtained from PBMCs or T cells enriched from blood (not recorded which). The CDR3 DNA follows: TGTGCCAGCTCACGGGAGCAGGACAGCTATGGCTACACCTTC. Translation: CASSREQDSYGYTF.